This T cell receptor beta chain was sequenced in a study of shared clonotypes between healthy human individuals. Only CD45RO-negative cells positively selected for CCR7 counted as naive CD8 cells, so terminally differentiated effector memory CD45RA+ cells were excluded. Sequencing was at deep level. Evenly divided among several immunoSEQ plates was the genomic DNA of each subset. The data were produced by immunoSEQ multiplex PCR, yet TCRdb's version contains in-frame clones alone and is incomplete. The table has about 1.9 million clones, 93% seen once; the top ten hold 1.5% to 2%. As for this clone: Its antigen is unidentified.

Study observations and caveats: A handful of donors shared about 5% of their naive CD4 clonotypes.

CDR3 length equals 17 residues. Per the germline V gene, CDR1 is WSHSY and CDR2 is SAAADI. V shed 4 bases, J shed 3 bases, and the junction held 13 bases outside the gene matches. This TCR came from a young man in good health. Some clones in this sample may be carry-over from other donors' samples. The chain links TRBV10-2 to TRBJ1-1; 8 nucleotides agree with TRBD1. The specimen was naive CD8+ T cells from PBMCs. The CDR3 protein is CASSARRTGSIDTEAFF. As DNA, the CDR3 is TGCGCCAGCAGTGCTCGCCGGACAGGGAGTATAGACACTGAAGCTTTCTTT.